Below, one T cell receptor beta chain is given with its context. The data were taken from a study of CD8+ T cells in alopecia areata. RNA, once extracted, was reverse transcribed into cDNA for use as the sequencing template. TCRdb keeps only in-frame clones here, not all; method: immunoSEQ multiplex PCR. The table includes over 150,000 clones, 53% detected once. Treatment indicated: oral pan-JAK inhibitor, 5-10 mg twice daily. Trimming removed 3 bases at V and 3 bases at J, with 10 bases between. This CDR3 is built from 14 residues. CDR1 and CDR2 (germline): PRHDT, FYEKMQ (reference sequence). The chain has TRBV13 and TRBJ2-3; D assignment may be TRBD1 or TRBD2 (6 bases each). This sequence originates from a human donor with alopecia areata. The source was CD8+ T cells sorted from blood, collected at week 24, from a patient treated with tofacitinib. The CDR3 region is CASSLGGVTDTQYF. The DNA of the CDR3 is TGTGCCAGCAGCTTGGGGGGCGTTACAGATACGCAGTATTTT.